This TCR beta chain came from a study of blood T cell repertoires in COVID-19. The CDR3 consists of 11 residues. Trimming shortened V by 6 bases and J by 5 bases, and 7 bases separated the two germline ends. Germline V gene data show CDR1 as SGHTS and CDR2 as YDEGEE. Generated by immunoSEQ multiplex PCR, the TCRdb table keeps only in-frame clones and is missing some. The sample includes 250,000 to 350,000 clones, about 88% of them seen just once. This TCR was recovered from an older woman with acute or convalescent COVID-19. Sequenced: peripheral blood. The V and J genes are TRBV5-8 and TRBJ2-3; D is undetermined. CDR3 sequence reads: CASNRVDTQYF. DNA for the CDR3: TGTGCCAGCAATAGAGTAGATACGCAGTATTTT.